Listed here are 20 T cell receptor beta chains from one sample, sequenced in a study of Ad26.COV2.S vaccination and SARS-CoV-2 variants. The sample's treatment: approximately 18 received Ad26.COV2.S at low or high dose, single or two shots; roughly five received placebo; per-sample allocation not given. Samples were taken on day 63 after the first vaccine or placebo injection. Only in-frame clones appear in the TCRdb table, and some are missing; sequencing was by immunoSEQ multiplex PCR. This sample has 400,000 to 450,000 clones, with about 90% found just once. This material consisted of peripheral blood, taken in a trial of Ad26.COV2.S vaccine versus placebo. These receptors all come from a person aged 18-60 years who received the Ad26.COV2.S COVID-19 vaccine or a placebo.

V usage is TRBV29-1 and J usage is TRBJ1-1; 7 bases match TRBD1. Germline V gene data show CDR1 as SQVTM and CDR2 as ANQGSEA. After removal of 6 bases from V and 1 base from J, the junction contained 11 bases not matched to a gene. The CDR3 extends over 15 amino acids. This CDR3 reads CSVTGTDDTNTEAFF. In nucleotides, the CDR3 is TGCAGCGTAACCGGGACAGACGATACGAACACTGAAGCTTTCTTT. Filled out from reference TRBV29-1 and TRBJ1-1, the complete variable domain reads SAVISQKPSRDICQRGTSLTIQCQVDSQVTMMFWYRQQPGQSLTLIATANQGSEATYESGFVIDKFPISRPNLTFSTLTVSNMSPEDSSIYLCSVTGTDDTNTEAFFGQGTRLTVV.

The rearrangement joins TRBV6-5 to TRBJ2-7; 7 positions match TRBD2. V lost 7 bases and J lost 2; bases outside the gene matches: 8. In germline, CDR1 is MNHEY, CDR2 SVGAGI. There are 14 residues in the CDR3. The CDR3 DNA follows: TGTGCCAGCAACGGGGGGACTAAAACCTACGAGCAGTACTTC. It yields the protein CASNGGTKTYEQYF.

The chain uses TRBV7-8 and TRBJ1-5, with 10 bases fitting TRBD1. V was clipped by 5 bases and J by 5 bases; unmatched bases: 6. Per the germline V gene, CDR1 is SGHVS and CDR2 is FQNEAQ. The CDR3 spans 15 residues. CDR3 DNA sequence: TGTGCCAGCAGCATAAGACAGGGGGCGGATCAGCCCCAGCATTTT. This codes for CASSIRQGADQPQHF.

The chain employs TRBV30 and TRBJ1-1, with a weak D call TRBD1 (5 bases). Germline CDR1 is GTSNPN and CDR2 is SVGIG (reference sequence). The CDR3 is 15 amino acids. Trimming took 0 bases from V and 12 from J, leaving 23 bases between them. In DNA, the CDR3 is TGTGCCTGGAGTGTACTGGTCTTAGGGGACGTTGGACCTTTCTTT. Its protein is CAWSVLVLGDVGPFF.

The table lists this clone with a count of one. The chain employs TRBV5-1 and TRBJ2-1; perhaps D is TRBD1 or TRBD2 (5 bases each). The CDR3 has 13 amino acids. The V and J ends lost 4 bases and 8 bases respectively, with 13 bases between them. Germline loops: CDR1 SGHRS, CDR2 YFSETQ. The CDR3 coding sequence is TGCGCCAGCAGCGGGGAGTTGGGGCATGAGCAGTTCTTC. Encoded protein: CASSGELGHEQFF. The full variable domain, completed using reference TRBV5-1 and TRBJ2-1, is KAGVTQTPRYLIKTRGQQVTLSCSPISGHRSVSWYQQTPGQGLQFLFEYFSETQRNKGNFPGRFSGRQFSNSRSEMNVSTLELGDSALYLCASSGELGHEQFFGPGTRLTVL.

This rearrangement joins TRBV6-2 or TRBV6-3 to TRBJ1-1; D not resolved. V was clipped by 4 bases and J by 0 bases, with 9 bases between them. The germline gives CDR1 MNHEY, CDR2 SVGEGT. The CDR3 has 14 residues. CDR3 in DNA: TGTGCCAGCAGTTGGCCGGGCATGAACACTGAAGCTTTCTTT. This encodes CASSWPGMNTEAFF.

This clone was counted once. The chain carries TRBV25-1 and TRBJ2-7; D ambiguous. With 3 bases removed from V and 2 bases from J, the gap between germline ends came to 17 bases. CDR3 size: 16 residues. From germline, CDR1 is MGHDK and CDR2 SYGVNS. The CDR3 nucleotides read TGTGCCAGCAGTGACCTGGACGATAGGCATACCTACGAGCAGTACTTC. Translating gives CASSDLDDRHTYEQYF.

The chain couples TRBV5-1 to TRBJ2-7; 7 bases agree with TRBD1. V was clipped by 3 bases and J by 2 bases; unmatched bases: 5. The CDR3 has 14 amino acids. CDR1 is SGHRS and CDR2 is YFSETQ in the germline V gene. The CDR3 reads CASSSWTGPYEQYF. The CDR3 DNA reads TGCGCCAGCAGCTCCTGGACAGGTCCCTACGAGCAGTACTTC.

The CDR3 nucleotides read TGTGCCAGCAGCATTGGGACTTGGGGTGGCTACACCTTC. It encodes CASSIGTWGGYTF. The V gene is TRBV11-2, the J gene TRBJ1-2; D might be TRBD1 (5 bases). V was pared by 5 bases and J by 7 bases, with 14 bases between. The CDR3 runs to 13 residues. CDR1 and CDR2 (germline): SGHAT, FQNNGV.

The CDR3 here is CASSRRPRGTLRETQYF. The CDR3 DNA reads as TGTGCCAGCAGCCGCCGGCCGCGGGGAACCTTAAGGGAGACCCAGTACTTC. The chain has TRBV11-2 and TRBJ2-5; D is perhaps TRBD2 (6 bases). Germline CDR1 SGHAT, CDR2 FQNNGV. The CDR3 spans 17 residues. V was shortened by 5 bases and J by 5 bases, with 24 bases between the two germline ends.

This chain links TRBV14 with TRBJ2-1; D unclear. The V and J ends lost 5 bases and 8 bases respectively, with 7 bases between them. Germline values: CDR1 SGHDN, CDR2 FVKESK. The CDR3 consists of 11 residues. The CDR3, as DNA: TGTGCCAGCAGCTGGCTAGATGAGCAGTTCTTC. Amino acid sequence: CASSWLDEQFF. The full variable domain, completed using reference TRBV14 and TRBJ2-1, is EAGVTQFPSHSVIEKGQTVTLRCDPISGHDNLYWYRRVMGKEIKFLLHFVKESKQDESGMPNNRFLAERTGGTYSTLKVQPAELEDSGVYFCASSWLDEQFFGPGTRLTVL.

The rearrangement uses TRBV6-5 and TRBJ1-2; D perhaps matches TRBD1 (6 bases). Germline CDR1 reads MNHEY; CDR2 reads SVGAGI. CDR3 size: 14 residues. Trimming pared 5 bases from V and 1 base from J, leaving 11 bases between. CDR3 loop: CASSTGQNNYGYTF. For the CDR3, the DNA is TGTGCCAGCAGTACTGGACAGAATAACTATGGCTACACCTTC.

The rearrangement joins TRBV6-6 to TRBJ2-7; no clear D. This CDR3 is built from 14 residues. CDR1 and CDR2 (germline): MNHNY, SVGAGI (reference sequence). The V end lost 5 bases, the J end lost 2 bases, and 13 bases lay between the germline ends. CDR3 nucleotide sequence: TGTGCCAGCAGTGTAGAAGCAGGAGCCTACGAGCAGTACTTC. The encoded protein is CASSVEAGAYEQYF.

CDR3 DNA sequence: TGTGCCTGGAGTGGGGTTGTCCCTGAAGCTTTCTTT. Its translation: CAWSGVVPEAFF. The rearrangement joins TRBV30 to TRBJ1-1; no definite D call. CDR3 length: 12 amino acids. CDR1 GTSNPN and CDR2 SVGIG come from the germline V gene (reference sequence). The V gene lost 1 base and the J gene lost 6 bases, with 9 bases spanning the gap.

This chain links TRBV19 with TRBJ1-5; D call uncertain. This CDR3 comprises 15 residues. Trimming shortened V by 3 bases and J by 4 bases, and 13 bases separated the two germline ends. Germline CDR1 and CDR2: LNHDA and SQIVND (reference sequence). The DNA of the CDR3 is TGTGCCAGTAGTATCTCCAGCTGGAAGAATCAGCCCCAGCATTTT. Residues: CASSISSWKNQPQHF. Together with reference TRBV19 and TRBJ1-5, the CDR3 gives the full variable domain: DGGITQSPKYLFRKEGQNVTLSCEQNLNHDAMYWYRQDPGQGLRLIYYSQIVNDFQKGDIAEGYSVSREKKESFPLTVTSAQKNPTAFYLCASSISSWKNQPQHFGDGTRLSIL.

The chain recombines TRBV7-2 with TRBJ1-4; D remains ambiguous. The V gene lost 5 bases and the J gene lost 3 bases, with 10 bases spanning the gap. CDR1 and CDR2 (germline): SGHTA, FQGNSA. The CDR3 loop spans 14 amino acids. As DNA, the CDR3 is TGTGCCAGCAGCCTAGGGAAGGCTAATGAAAAACTGTTTTTT. It encodes CASSLGKANEKLFF.

This clone appeared once. The chain couples TRBV11-2 to TRBJ2-1; D unresolved. Germline V gene lookup returns CDR1 SGHAT and CDR2 FQNNGV. The V and J ends lost 5 bases and 6 bases respectively, with 11 bases between them. The CDR3 is made up of 13 amino acids. The CDR3 reads CASSPSSGNEQFF. The DNA for the CDR3 is TGTGCCAGCAGCCCAAGTTCTGGCAATGAGCAGTTCTTC.

This sequence joins TRBV7-8 and TRBJ2-3; unclear D gene. The V gene's germline CDR1 is SGHVS and CDR2 FQNEAQ. Trimming took 5 bases from V and 0 from J, leaving 18 bases between them. CDR3 length: 17 residues. The CDR3 DNA is TGTGCCAGCAGCCCACTGGGTGCTAGAACTAGCACAGATACGCAGTATTTT. Its translation: CASSPLGARTSTDTQYF.

The chain recombines TRBV28 with TRBJ2-7, with D unresolved. Trimming cost V 5 bases and J 5 bases, with 7 bases left between them. The CDR3 sequence is 11 residues long. CDR1 and CDR2 from the germline V gene are MDHEN and SYDVKM. CDR3 protein: CASSPLHEQYF. CDR3 nucleotide sequence: TGTGCCAGCAGTCCCCTGCACGAGCAGTACTTC.

The J gene is TRBJ2-1, the V gene TRBV11-2; 7 bases match TRBD2. The CDR3 is 16 residues long. The V segment lost 5 bases and the J segment 0 bases; nucleotides outside the gene matches: 7. Germline-derived CDR1 and CDR2 are SGHAT and FQNNGV. CDR3 loop: CASSVRASGSYNEQFF. CDR3 bases: TGTGCCAGCAGCGTACGGGCTAGCGGCTCCTACAATGAGCAGTTCTTC.